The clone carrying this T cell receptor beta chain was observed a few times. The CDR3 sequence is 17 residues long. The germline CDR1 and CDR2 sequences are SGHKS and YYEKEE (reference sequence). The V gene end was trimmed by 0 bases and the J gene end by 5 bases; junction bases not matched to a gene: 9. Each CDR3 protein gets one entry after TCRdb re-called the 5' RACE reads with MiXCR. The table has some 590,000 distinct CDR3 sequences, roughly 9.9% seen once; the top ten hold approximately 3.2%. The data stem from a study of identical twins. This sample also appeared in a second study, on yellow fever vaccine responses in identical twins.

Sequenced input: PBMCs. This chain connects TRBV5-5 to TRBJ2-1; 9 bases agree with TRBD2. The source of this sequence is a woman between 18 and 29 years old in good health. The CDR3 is CASSLVEVSGGHNEQFF. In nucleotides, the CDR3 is TGTGCCAGCAGCTTGGTTGAAGTTAGCGGGGGTCACAATGAGCAGTTCTTC.